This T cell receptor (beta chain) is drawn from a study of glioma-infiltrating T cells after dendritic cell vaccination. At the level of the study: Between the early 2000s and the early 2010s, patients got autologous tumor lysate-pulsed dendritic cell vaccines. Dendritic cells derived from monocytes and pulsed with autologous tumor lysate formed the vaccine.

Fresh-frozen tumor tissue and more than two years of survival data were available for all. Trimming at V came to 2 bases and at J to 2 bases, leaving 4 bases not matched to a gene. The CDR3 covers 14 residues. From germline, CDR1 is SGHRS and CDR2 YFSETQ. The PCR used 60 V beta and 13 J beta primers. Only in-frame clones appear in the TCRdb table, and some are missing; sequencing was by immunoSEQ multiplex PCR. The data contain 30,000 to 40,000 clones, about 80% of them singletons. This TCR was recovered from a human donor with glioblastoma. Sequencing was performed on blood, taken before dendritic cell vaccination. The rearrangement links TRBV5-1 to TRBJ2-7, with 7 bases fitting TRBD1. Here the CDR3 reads CASSFRDSTYEQYF. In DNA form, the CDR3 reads TGCGCCAGCAGCTTCCGGGACAGCACCTACGAGCAGTACTTC.